Below, one TCR beta chain is given with its context. Its antigen is not identified. The sample originates from a study of cytomegalovirus exposure and HLA in healthy donors. Study summary: Assignment to the Caucasian-associated ancestry cluster applied to less than 85% of the roughly 410 genotyped donors. Study-level results: Common viral pathogens seemed to be connected with several of the most significant clusters, according to a later analysis.

Trimming cost V 1 base and J 1 base, with 10 bases left between them. The CDR3 runs 15 residues. Germline V CDR1 and CDR2: SEHNR, FQNEAQ (reference sequence). In the PCR, 60 Vbeta and 13 Jbeta primers were used. Generated by immunoSEQ multiplex PCR, the TCRdb table keeps only in-frame clones and is missing some. The table shows about 250,000 clones, with about 85% occurring only once. V and J are TRBV7-9 and TRBJ1-1, with D tentatively TRBD1 (5 bases). Sequences were obtained from PBMCs. The TCR comes from a girl aged 2-10 years in good health and CMV-seronegative. CDR3 amino acids: CASSLGHRRNTEAFF. The CDR3 bases are TGTGCCAGCAGCTTAGGACACAGGCGGAACACTGAAGCTTTCTTT.